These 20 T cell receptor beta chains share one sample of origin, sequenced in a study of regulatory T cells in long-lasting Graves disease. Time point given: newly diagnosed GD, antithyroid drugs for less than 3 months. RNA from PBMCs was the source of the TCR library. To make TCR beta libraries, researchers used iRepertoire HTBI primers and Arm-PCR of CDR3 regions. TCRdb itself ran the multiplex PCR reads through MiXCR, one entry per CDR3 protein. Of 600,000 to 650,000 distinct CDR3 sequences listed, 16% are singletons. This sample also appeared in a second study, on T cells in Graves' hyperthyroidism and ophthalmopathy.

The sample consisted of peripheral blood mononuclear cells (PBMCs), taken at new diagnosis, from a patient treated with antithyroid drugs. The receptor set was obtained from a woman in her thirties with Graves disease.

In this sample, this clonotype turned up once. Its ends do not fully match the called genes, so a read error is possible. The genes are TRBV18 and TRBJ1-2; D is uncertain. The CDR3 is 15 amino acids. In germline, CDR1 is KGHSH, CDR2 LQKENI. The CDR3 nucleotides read TGTGCCAGCTCACCGCAGGCGCGGGCTAACTATGACTACACCTTC. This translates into CASSPQARANYDYTF.

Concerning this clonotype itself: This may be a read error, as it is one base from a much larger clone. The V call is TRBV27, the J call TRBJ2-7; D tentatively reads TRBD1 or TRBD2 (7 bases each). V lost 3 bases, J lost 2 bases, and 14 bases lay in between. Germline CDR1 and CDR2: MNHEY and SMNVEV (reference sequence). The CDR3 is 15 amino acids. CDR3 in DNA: TGTGCCAGCAGTTTCTGGGGGAGGGGGCCCTACGAGCAGTACTTC. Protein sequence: CASSFWGRGPYEQYF.

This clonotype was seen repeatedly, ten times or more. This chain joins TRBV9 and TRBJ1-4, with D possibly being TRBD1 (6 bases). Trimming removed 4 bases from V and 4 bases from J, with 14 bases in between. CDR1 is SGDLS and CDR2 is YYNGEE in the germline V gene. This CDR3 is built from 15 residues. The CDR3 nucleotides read TGTGCCAGCAGCTCACTGACAGGCGATAATGAAAAACTGTTTTTT. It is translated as CASSSLTGDNEKLFF.

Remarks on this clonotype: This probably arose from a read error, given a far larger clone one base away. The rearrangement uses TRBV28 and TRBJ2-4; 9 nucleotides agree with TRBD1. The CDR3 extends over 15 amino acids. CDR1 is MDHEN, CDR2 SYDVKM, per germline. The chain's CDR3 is CASTSGTGNVDEQLF. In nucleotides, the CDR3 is TGTGCCAGCACCTCCGGGACAGGGAACGTCGATGAGCAGCTCTTC.

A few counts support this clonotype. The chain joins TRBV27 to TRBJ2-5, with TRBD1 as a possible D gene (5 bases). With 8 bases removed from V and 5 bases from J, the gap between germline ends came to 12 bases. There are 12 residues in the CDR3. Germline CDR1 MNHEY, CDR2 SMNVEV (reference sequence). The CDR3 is CASRARVETQYF. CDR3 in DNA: TGTGCCAGCCGGGCCAGGGTGGAGACCCAGTACTTC.

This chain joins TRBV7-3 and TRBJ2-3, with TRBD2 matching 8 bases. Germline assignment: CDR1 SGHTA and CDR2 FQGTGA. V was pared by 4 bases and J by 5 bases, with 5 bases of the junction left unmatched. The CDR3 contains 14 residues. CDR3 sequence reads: CASSSHSGVDTQYF. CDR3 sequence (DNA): TGTGCCAGCAGCTCGCATAGCGGGGTAGATACGCAGTATTTT.

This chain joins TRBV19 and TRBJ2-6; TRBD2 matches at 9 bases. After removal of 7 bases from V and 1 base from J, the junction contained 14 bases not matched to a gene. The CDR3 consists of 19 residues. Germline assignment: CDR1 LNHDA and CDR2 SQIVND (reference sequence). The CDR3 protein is CASTTSGSEVRSGANVLTF. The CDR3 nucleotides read TGTGCCAGTACTACTAGCGGGTCGGAGGTCAGATCTGGGGCCAACGTCCTGACTTTC.

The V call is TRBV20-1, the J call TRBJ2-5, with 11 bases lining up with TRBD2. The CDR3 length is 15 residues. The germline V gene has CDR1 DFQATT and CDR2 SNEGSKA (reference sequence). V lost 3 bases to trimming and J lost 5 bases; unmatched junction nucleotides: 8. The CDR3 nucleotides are TGCAGTGCTAGTTCTACTAGCGGGAGTGCGGAGACCCAGTACTTC. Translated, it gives CSASSTSGSAETQYF.

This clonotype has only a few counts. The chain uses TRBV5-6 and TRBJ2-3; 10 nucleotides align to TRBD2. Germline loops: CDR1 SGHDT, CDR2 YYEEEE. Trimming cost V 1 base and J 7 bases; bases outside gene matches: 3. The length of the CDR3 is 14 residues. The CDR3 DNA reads TGTGCCAGCAGCTTGCGACTAGCGGGTTATACGCAGTATTTT. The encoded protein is CASSLRLAGYTQYF.

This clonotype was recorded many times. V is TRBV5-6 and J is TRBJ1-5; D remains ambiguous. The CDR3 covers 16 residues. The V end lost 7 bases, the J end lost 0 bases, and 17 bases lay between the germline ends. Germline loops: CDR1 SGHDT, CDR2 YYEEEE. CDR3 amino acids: CASESRDSNSNQPQHF. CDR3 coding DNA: TGTGCCAGCGAATCCCGGGATTCTAATAGCAATCAGCCCCAGCATTTT. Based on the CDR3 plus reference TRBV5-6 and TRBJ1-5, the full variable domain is DAGVTQSPTHLIKTRGQQVTLRCSPKSGHDTVSWYQQALGQGPQFIFQYYEEEERQRGNFPDRFSGHQFPNYSSELNVNALLLGDSALYLCASESRDSNSNQPQHFGDGTRLSIL.

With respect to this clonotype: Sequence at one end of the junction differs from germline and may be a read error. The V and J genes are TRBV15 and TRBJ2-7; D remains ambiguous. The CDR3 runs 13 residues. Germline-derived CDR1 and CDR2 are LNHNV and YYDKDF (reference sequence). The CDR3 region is CATSRGVTYEQHF. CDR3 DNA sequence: TGTGCCACCAGCAGAGGGGTTACCTACGAGCAGCACTTC.

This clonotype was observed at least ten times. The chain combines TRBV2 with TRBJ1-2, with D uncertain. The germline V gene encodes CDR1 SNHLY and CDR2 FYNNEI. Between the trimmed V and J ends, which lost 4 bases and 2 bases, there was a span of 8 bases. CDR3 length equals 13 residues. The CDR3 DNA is TGTGCCAGCAGTGTGACATTGAACTATGGCTACACCTTC. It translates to CASSVTLNYGYTF.

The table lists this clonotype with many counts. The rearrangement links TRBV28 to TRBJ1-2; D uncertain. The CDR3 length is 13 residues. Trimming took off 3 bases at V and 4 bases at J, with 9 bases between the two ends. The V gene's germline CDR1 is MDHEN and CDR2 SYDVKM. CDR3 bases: TGTGCCAGCAGTTTGAGCGGATTCTATGGCTACACCTTC. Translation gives CASSLSGFYGYTF.

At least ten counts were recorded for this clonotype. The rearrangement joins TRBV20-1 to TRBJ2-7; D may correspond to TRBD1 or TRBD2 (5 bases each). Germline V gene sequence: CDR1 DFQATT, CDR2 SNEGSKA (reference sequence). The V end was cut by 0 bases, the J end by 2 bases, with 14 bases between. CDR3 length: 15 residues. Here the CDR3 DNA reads TGCAGTGCTAGAGACACCCGGGACGGACCCTACGAGCAGTACTTC. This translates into CSARDTRDGPYEQYF.

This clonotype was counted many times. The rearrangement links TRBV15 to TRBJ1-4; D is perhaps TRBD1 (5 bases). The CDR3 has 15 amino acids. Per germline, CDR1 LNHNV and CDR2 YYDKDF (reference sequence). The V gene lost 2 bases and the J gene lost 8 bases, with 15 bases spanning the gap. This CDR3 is CATSRLGQGEEKLFF. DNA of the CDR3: TGTGCCACCAGCAGACTCGGGCAGGGAGAGGAAAAACTGTTTTTT.

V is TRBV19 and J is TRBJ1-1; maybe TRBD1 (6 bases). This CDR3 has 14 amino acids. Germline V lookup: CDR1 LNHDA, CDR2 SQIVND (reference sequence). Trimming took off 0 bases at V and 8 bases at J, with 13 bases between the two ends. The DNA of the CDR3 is TGTGCCAGTAGTATAGATTGGGGGCCGAGCGAAGCTTTCTTT. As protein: CASSIDWGPSEAFF. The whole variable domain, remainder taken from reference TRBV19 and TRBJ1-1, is DGGITQSPKYLFRKEGQNVTLSCEQNLNHDAMYWYRQDPGQGLRLIYYSQIVNDFQKGDIAEGYSVSREKKESFPLTVTSAQKNPTAFYLCASSIDWGPSEAFFGQGTRLTVV.

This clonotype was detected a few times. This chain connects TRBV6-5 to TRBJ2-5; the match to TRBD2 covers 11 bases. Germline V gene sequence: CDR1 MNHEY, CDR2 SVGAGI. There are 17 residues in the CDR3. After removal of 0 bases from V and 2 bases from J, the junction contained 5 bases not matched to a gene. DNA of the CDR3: TGTGCCAGCAGTTACTCGGGGACTAGCGGTTTTCAAGAGACCCAGTACTTC. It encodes CASSYSGTSGFQETQYF.

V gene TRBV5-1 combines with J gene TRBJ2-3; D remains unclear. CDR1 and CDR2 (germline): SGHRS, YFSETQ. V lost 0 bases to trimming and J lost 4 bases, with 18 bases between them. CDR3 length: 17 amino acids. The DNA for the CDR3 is TGCGCCAGCAGCTTGGAGGCGGTAATTAAATTTGCAGATACGCAGTATTTT. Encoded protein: CASSLEAVIKFADTQYF.

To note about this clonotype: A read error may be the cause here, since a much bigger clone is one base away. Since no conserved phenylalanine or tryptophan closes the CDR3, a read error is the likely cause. CDR3 sequence (DNA): TGTGCCAGCTCCCACGGGGGAGACACTGAAGCTTTCCTT. It is translated as CASSHGGDTEAFL. The chain carries TRBV18 and TRBJ1-1; D is perhaps TRBD1 (5 bases). V was trimmed by 6 bases and J by 3 bases, leaving 11 bases between them. Germline V CDR1 and CDR2: KGHSH, LQKENI. The CDR3 contains 13 residues.

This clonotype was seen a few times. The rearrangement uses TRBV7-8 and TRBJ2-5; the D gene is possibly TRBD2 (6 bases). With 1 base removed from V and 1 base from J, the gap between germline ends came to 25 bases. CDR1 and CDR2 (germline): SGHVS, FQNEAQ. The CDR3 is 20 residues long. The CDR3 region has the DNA TGTGCCAGCAGCTTAGGGTCCGCCGTGGGGGGAGTCCCTTTCCAAGAGACCCAGTACTTC. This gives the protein CASSLGSAVGGVPFQETQYF.